Listed below are T cell receptor beta chains from one sample, sequenced in a study of a mutant IDH1 vaccine in newly diagnosed glioma. Antigen specificity for these receptors is unknown. Profiling relied on immunoSEQ multiplex PCR, and the TCRdb table lists in-frame clones only, not all of them. The repertoire holds some 25,000 clones, with about three quarters as singletons. The sample here was PBMCs, taken from a glioma patient whose treatment included an IDH1 peptide vaccine. The receptors were sampled from a man aged 35-49 years with glioma. The CDR3 runs from the conserved cysteine through the conserved F or W. A row's size may be missing; if present it is once, few, many or a size class.

abundance	v_gene	CDR3aa
-	TRBV30	CAWSVPPNEQFF
-	TRBV29-1	CSTAGTGDYEQYF
-	TRBV19	CASSGSGTANYEQYF
once	TRBV6-1	CASSPGRDSGNTIYF
few	TRBV6-5	CASSYVRTASSYEQYF
-	TRBV18	CASSPLGRVYEQYF
-	TRBV19	CASSISGPNLGADTQYF
-	TRBV28	CASTQTNYGYTF
-	TRBV18	CASSPPFLRELTDTQYF
once	TRBV11-3	CASSLGSLATDNEQFF
-	TRBV7-2	CASSLALGGGRQFF
-	TRBV5-5	CASSLGWSSGSDTQYF
-	TRBV14	CASSLNNEQFF
-	TRBV7-2	CASSPPTGGRANEQFF
-	TRBV19	CASSTSGANVLTF
-	TRBV13	CASSPGTGSRDEQFF
-	TRBV28	CASSFGSGLAFF
-	TRBV7-2	CASSPGPNRHNEQFF
-	TRBV28	CASSRGQGETQYF
-	TRBV5-1	CASSLEVSGMGNTIYF
few	TRBV11-3	CASSPGTSGNTGELFF
-	TRBV5-4	CASSLEGPPNTEAFF
-	TRBV27	CASSWRPRAEKLFF
-	TRBV19	CASSTQISGNTIYF
-	TRBV5-6	CASSLRGGASGDTQYF
-	TRBV6-1	CASSETVEGTEAFF